This TCR beta chain derives from a study of shared clonotypes between healthy human individuals. The CDR3 is made up of 14 amino acids. Germline V gene lookup returns CDR1 SGHRS and CDR2 YFSETQ. The V and J ends lost 4 bases and 5 bases, in that order; junction bases with no gene match: 4. Only in-frame clones appear in the TCRdb table, and some are missing; sequencing was by immunoSEQ multiplex PCR. Among fewer than 1.8 million clones, 98% to 99% were seen once, and the ten largest hold about 0.35%. Sequencing input: naive CD4+ T cells sorted from blood. As to subset: CD45RA+ positively selected. The source of this sequence is a young man in good health. The genes are TRBV5-1 and TRBJ2-2, with TRBD2 matching over 8 bases. CDR3 sequence reads: CASSRLARTGELFF. The CDR3 bases are TGCGCCAGCAGCCGACTAGCGAGAACCGGGGAGCTGTTTTTT.